Listed below are T cell receptor beta chains from one sample, sequenced in a study of blood T cell repertoires in COVID-19. TCRdb's table, derived via immunoSEQ multiplex PCR, lists solely in-frame clones and lacks some. The table lists 98,000 or so clones, roughly 84% of them singletons, with roughly 13% in the top ten. What was sequenced was peripheral blood. The receptors shown here come from a woman in her fifties or sixties in a cohort sampled during active or convalescent COVID-19. Both conserved end residues are part of each CDR3. The D gene is left open where the match is weak. The size of a clone is reported for some rows only, either as once, few or many, or as a class for expanded clones.

v_call: TRBV3-1/TRBV3-2; d_call: TRBD1; j_call: TRBJ1-4; clone_size: .; cdr3_nt: TGTGCCAGCAGCCAGGAACAGACAGGGGGTGAAAAACTGTTTTTT; cdr3_aa: CASSQEQTGGEKLFF
v_call: TRBV2; d_call: .; j_call: TRBJ1-1; clone_size: .; cdr3_nt: TGTGCCACCTCCTTCCTTCCGAACACTGAAGCTTTCTTT; cdr3_aa: CATSFLPNTEAFF
v_call: TRBV5-4; d_call: .; j_call: TRBJ1-4; clone_size: .; cdr3_nt: TGTGCCAGCAGCTTGGCGGCAGGAATCAATGAAAAACTGTTTTTT; cdr3_aa: CASSLAAGINEKLFF
v_call: TRBV4-2; d_call: .; j_call: TRBJ2-1; clone_size: .; cdr3_nt: TGTGCCAGCAGCCAAGCCTCCCTAGCGATCTACAATGAGCAGTTCTTC; cdr3_aa: CASSQASLAIYNEQFF
v_call: TRBV6-2/TRBV6-3; d_call: .; j_call: TRBJ2-7; clone_size: .; cdr3_nt: TGTGCCAGCAGTGGACAGATCTACGAGCAGTACTTC; cdr3_aa: CASSGQIYEQYF
v_call: TRBV7-9; d_call: .; j_call: TRBJ1-1; clone_size: few; cdr3_nt: TGTGCCAGCAGCCCTAAGAGGGCTTTCTTT; cdr3_aa: CASSPKRAFF
v_call: TRBV2; d_call: .; j_call: TRBJ1-1; clone_size: few; cdr3_nt: TGTGCCAGCAGTTTCGGGGGAGTCACTGAAGCTTTCTTT; cdr3_aa: CASSFGGVTEAFF
v_call: TRBV5-1; d_call: .; j_call: TRBJ1-4; clone_size: .; cdr3_nt: TGCGCCAGCAGGTTAAGACAGAGTGAGAATGAAAAACTGTTTTTT; cdr3_aa: CASRLRQSENEKLFF
v_call: TRBV19; d_call: .; j_call: TRBJ2-1; clone_size: .; cdr3_nt: TGTGCCAGTAGTATCGGGGGTGGGGGTGAGCAGTTCTTC; cdr3_aa: CASSIGGGGEQFF
v_call: TRBV9; d_call: .; j_call: TRBJ2-3; clone_size: .; cdr3_nt: TGTGCCAGCAGCGTAATGGCCCGGGGAGGCACAGATACGCAGTATTTT; cdr3_aa: CASSVMARGGTDTQYF
v_call: TRBV3-1/TRBV3-2; d_call: .; j_call: TRBJ2-7; clone_size: .; cdr3_nt: TGTGCCAGCAGCCGGACTCGCCTGGTCTACGAGCAGTACTTC; cdr3_aa: CASSRTRLVYEQYF
v_call: TRBV5-1; d_call: TRBD1; j_call: TRBJ1-2; clone_size: .; cdr3_nt: TGCGCCAGCAGCCGCCAGACAGGGGCCCTCGACGGCTACACCTTC; cdr3_aa: CASSRQTGALDGYTF
v_call: TRBV19; d_call: .; j_call: TRBJ1-1; clone_size: .; cdr3_nt: TGTGCCAGTAGTAATGCGGCTGAAGCTTTCTTT; cdr3_aa: CASSNAAEAFF
v_call: TRBV12-5; d_call: TRBD1; j_call: TRBJ1-5; clone_size: .; cdr3_nt: TGTGCTAGTGGCGACAGGGGGAGCAATCAGCCCCAGCATTTT; cdr3_aa: CASGDRGSNQPQHF
v_call: TRBV15; d_call: TRBD2; j_call: TRBJ2-3; clone_size: .; cdr3_nt: TGTGCCACCAGCAGAGATCGACGGCTAGCGGGATCGACAGATACGCAGTATTTT; cdr3_aa: CATSRDRRLAGSTDTQYF